Reported below is one T cell receptor beta chain. The CDR3 totals 17 residues. This specimen comes from a study of blood T cell repertoires in COVID-19. Overall study: The origin of the acute and convalescent COVID-19 samples was the United States, Italy and Spain.

Individuals drawn from around 25 US areas were about 18 to 95 years old. Clones were sequenced by immunoSEQ multiplex PCR, and TCRdb holds only the in-frame ones, with some missing. The sample shows approximately 170,000 clones, roughly 83% of them seen only once. The sample consisted of PBMCs or T cells enriched from blood (not recorded which). The source is a woman in her 30s who had recovered from COVID-19. V is TRBV7-5 and J is TRBJ2-1; TRBD2, the D gene given by the table, was not confirmed from the DNA. TRBV7-5 is an annotated pseudogene. DNA of the CDR3: TGTGCCAGAAGCTTTATATCAGCGGGAGGGAAGGCCAATGAGCAGTTCTTC. This sequence encodes CARSFISAGGKANEQFF.